Below, 5 T cell receptor beta chains from the same sample are listed, as sequenced in a study of cytotoxic CD8 clonotypes in ibrutinib-treated CLL. Using immunoSEQ multiplex PCR, the repertoire was profiled, and TCRdb retains in-frame clones only, with some absent. The sample yields over 200,000 clones, nearly 80% seen once. The sequenced sample was PBMCs, obtained after 12 months of ibrutinib treatment. The receptor set was obtained from a human donor with chronic lymphocytic leukemia.

V gene TRBV7-8 combines with J gene TRBJ1-6, with no clear D. The CDR3 consists of 13 residues. Trimming removed 1 base from V and 7 bases from J, with 5 bases in between. The V gene's germline CDR1 is SGHVS and CDR2 FQNEAQ. Written as DNA, the CDR3 is TGTGCCAGCAGCTTAGAGGGAAATTCACCCCTCCACTTT. It yields the protein CASSLEGNSPLHF.

This clone was observed a handful of times. In DNA, the CDR3 is TGCGCCAGCAGCTTCGAAAGTTGGGGCAATGAAGCTTTCTTT. It encodes CASSFESWGNEAFF. V gene TRBV5-1 combines with J gene TRBJ1-1; the D gene is possibly TRBD1 (5 bases). V shed 2 bases and J shed 7 bases, with 15 bases lying between them. The CDR3 loop spans 14 amino acids. CDR1 and CDR2 (germline): SGHRS, YFSETQ.

V gene TRBV14 combines with J gene TRBJ2-3; the match to TRBD2 covers 8 bases. Germline trimming cut 0 bases from V and 5 bases from J; bases unmatched to any gene: 7. The CDR3 spans 16 residues. The V gene's germline CDR1 is SGHDN and CDR2 FVKESK. This CDR3 is CASSQESGGWGDTQYF. The CDR3 bases are TGTGCCAGCAGCCAAGAAAGCGGGGGATGGGGAGATACGCAGTATTTT.

This chain uses TRBV11-2 with TRBJ2-7; D is unresolved. V was cut by 5 bases and J by 2 bases, with 16 bases left in between. This CDR3 has 15 residues. CDR1 and CDR2 from the germline V gene are SGHAT and FQNNGV. This CDR3 is CASSDPGDTTYEQYF. CDR3 bases: TGTGCCAGCAGCGACCCAGGCGATACCACCTACGAGCAGTACTTC. The entire variable domain, with the rest obtained from reference TRBV11-2 and TRBJ2-7, is as follows: EAGVAQSPRYKIIEKRQSVAFWCNPISGHATLYWYQQILGQGPKLLIQFQNNGVVDDSQLPKDRFSAERLKGVDSTLKIQPAKLEDSAVYLCASSDPGDTTYEQYFGPGTRLTVT.

This rearrangement joins TRBV19 to TRBJ2-5, with 7 bases lining up with TRBD2. CDR1 and CDR2 (germline): LNHDA, SQIVND (reference sequence). The CDR3 extends over 11 amino acids. J lost 4 bases, V lost 10 bases, and 3 bases had no gene match. CDR3 region: CATWGGETQYF. The CDR3 DNA reads TGTGCCACCTGGGGGGGAGAGACCCAGTACTTC.